This TCR beta chain was profiled in a study of sequential checkpoint blockade in melanoma (dated by TCRdb to the late 2010s). Background for the entire study: Patients were randomized 1:1 to first-line nivolumab followed by ipilimumab (arm A) or ipilimumab followed by nivolumab (arm B). Maintenance nivolumab was given following each of the two trial sequences. Findings and caveats that apply to the study as a whole: The model for predicting response that combines TCR metrics with mutation burden needs to be validated in larger, independent patient cohorts.

There are a few counts of this clone. Its cognate antigen has yet to be identified. No per-base quality is available; no much larger clone lies one base away. Explained via the paper, the treatment or condition label denotes: randomized to nivolumab then ipilimumab (arm A) or the reverse (arm B). No trial patient had received prior DNA-damaging chemotherapy. A FACS Aria II flow cytometer was used to sort live CD3+CD8+ cells that were negative for CD19 and CD56 from thawed PBMCs. Samples were obtained from patients with melanoma enrolled in CheckMate 064, a randomized, open-label phase II trial of sequential checkpoint blockade. Leukapheresis was used to collect peripheral blood mononuclear cells, which were then purified with Ficoll-Paque and frozen in human serum with roughly 10% DMSO. Right after sorting, the blood CD3+CD8+ cells were verified to be >95% pure, and DNA extraction followed. The immunoSEQ Assay was used to immunosequence TCRbeta CDR3 regions from genomic DNA. Before high-throughput sequencing, genomic DNA was amplified using bias-controlled multiplex PCR. The original methods were these. To quantify the absolute abundance of each unique TCRbeta CDR3 region, the sequences were collapsed and filtered. Clonality was defined as 1 minus Pielou's evenness and was calculated using productive rearrangements only. Clones with significantly greater frequencies in on-treatment versus baseline samples were identified using a previously published method. TCRdb stores this immuneACCESS table with in-frame sequences only. Part of the clones is absent; in the studies checked, under half of the shortfall reflects unresolved V genes, and no reason is known for the rest. That table supplies the V and J calls and clone size; D and trimming were determined from the DNA. The sample contains around 15,000 clones, under 65% of them found a single time. Under 20% of the sample lies in the top ten.

Relative to germline, V is missing 9 bases and J is missing 7 bases, with 9 bases of the junction outside any gene match. Inclusive of the bounding cysteine and phenylalanine, the CDR3 is 12 residues long. The only DNA kept is the CDR3, 36 bases in frame from the first base. Per the germline V gene (reference sequence), LNHDA is the CDR1 and SQIVND is the CDR2. The receptor was isolated from a human donor with melanoma. Sample: CD8+ T cells sorted from blood (inferred from file names), taken from a patient given nivolumab and ipilimumab in sequence. This receptor chain uses TRBV19 and TRBJ2-7; the junction holds 7 bases that match TRBD2. The DNA sequence is as follows: TGTGCCAGCAGCTTGGGGGGGGATGAGCAGTACTTC. This codes for CASSLGGDEQYF.